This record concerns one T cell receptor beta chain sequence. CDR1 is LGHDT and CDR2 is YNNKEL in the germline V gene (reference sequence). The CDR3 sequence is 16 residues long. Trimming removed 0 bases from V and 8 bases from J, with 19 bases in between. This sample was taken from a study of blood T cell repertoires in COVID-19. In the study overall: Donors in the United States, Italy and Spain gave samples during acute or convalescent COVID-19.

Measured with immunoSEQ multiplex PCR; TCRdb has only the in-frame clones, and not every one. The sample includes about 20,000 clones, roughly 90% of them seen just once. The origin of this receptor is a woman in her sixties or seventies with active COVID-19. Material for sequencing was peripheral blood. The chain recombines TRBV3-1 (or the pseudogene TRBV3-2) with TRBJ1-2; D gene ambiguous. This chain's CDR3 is CASSQDLVTARAGYTF. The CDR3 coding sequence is TGTGCCAGCAGCCAAGATCTGGTGACCGCGAGGGCCGGCTACACCTTC.